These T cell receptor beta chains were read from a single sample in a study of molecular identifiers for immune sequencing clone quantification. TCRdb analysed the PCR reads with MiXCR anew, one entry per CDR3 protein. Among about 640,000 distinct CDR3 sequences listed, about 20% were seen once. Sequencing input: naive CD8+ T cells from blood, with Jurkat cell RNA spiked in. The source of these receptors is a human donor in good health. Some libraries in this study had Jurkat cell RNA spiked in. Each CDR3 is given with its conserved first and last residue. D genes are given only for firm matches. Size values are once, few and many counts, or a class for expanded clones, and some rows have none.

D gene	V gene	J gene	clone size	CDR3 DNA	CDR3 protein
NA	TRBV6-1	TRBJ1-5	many	TGTGCCAGCAGTGCTGGTCAGGGAGAAAATCAGCCCCAGCATTTT	CASSAGQGENQPQHF
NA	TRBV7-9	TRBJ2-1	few	TGTGCCAGCAGCGGGTTGCGGGATGAGCAGTTCTTC	CASSGLRDEQFF
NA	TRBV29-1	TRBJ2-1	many	TGCAGCGTTTTTAGGAATGAGCAGTTCTTC	CSVFRNEQFF
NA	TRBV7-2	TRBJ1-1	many	TGTGCCAGCAGCTTAGGTGCGGAAACTGAAGCTTTCTTT	CASSLGAETEAFF
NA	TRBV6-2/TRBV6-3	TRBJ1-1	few	TGTGCCAGCAGTGTTACGAACACTGAAGCTTTCTTT	CASSVTNTEAFF
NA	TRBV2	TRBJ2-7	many	TGTGCCAGCAGTGAAGCGCCCCTGGTCCTCTCCTACGAGCAGTACTTC	CASSEAPLVLSYEQYF
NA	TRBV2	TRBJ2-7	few	TGTGCCAGCTCTAATGGGGGAAGCATTCTGGGTTACGAGCAGTACTTC	CASSNGGSILGYEQYF
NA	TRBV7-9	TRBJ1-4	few	TGTGCCAGCAGCCCAGTCCTGACAGGAGCTTATGAAAAACTGTTTTTT	CASSPVLTGAYEKLFF
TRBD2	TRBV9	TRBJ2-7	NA	TGTGCCAGCAGCGTAGCGGGAGGGTGGTCCGAGCAGTACTTC	CASSVAGGWSEQYF
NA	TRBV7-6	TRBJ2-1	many	TGTGCCAGCAGCTTAGACCAGACCTCCTACAATGAGCAGTTCTTC	CASSLDQTSYNEQFF
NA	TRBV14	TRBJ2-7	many	TGTGCCAGCAGCCAATACGAGACAGGCACCTACGAGCAGTACTTC	CASSQYETGTYEQYF
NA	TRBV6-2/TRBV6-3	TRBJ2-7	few	TGTGCCAGCAGTTACCTTCAGTCCTACGAGCAGTACTTC	CASSYLQSYEQYF
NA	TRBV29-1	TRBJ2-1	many	TGCAGCGTCCTCACGACGGAACCTTTAGCGGAGCCCTACAATGAGCAGTTCTTC	CSVLTTEPLAEPYNEQFF
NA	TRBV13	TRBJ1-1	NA	TGTGCCAGCAGCCGCCGGGCGGCGCGGAGCACTGAAGCTTTCTTT	CASSRRAARSTEAFF
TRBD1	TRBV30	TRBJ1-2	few	TGTGCCTGGAGTGTACGGAAAAGGGGGCAGGCTAACTATGGCTACACCTTC	CAWSVRKRGQANYGYTF
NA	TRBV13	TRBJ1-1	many	TGTGCCAGCAGCTTAGCCGGTTCGGGGGAGGCTGAAGCTTTCTTT	CASSLAGSGEAEAFF
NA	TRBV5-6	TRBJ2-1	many	TGTGCCAGCAGCACGGGAGCAGCCCGGAACTTC	CASSTGAARNF